These 2 T cell receptor beta chains were all obtained from the same sample, sequenced in a study of T cell changes during pregnancy in multiple sclerosis. Clones were read by immunoSEQ multiplex PCR, and TCRdb kept only the in-frame ones, dropping some. The table shows some 60,000 clones, with about 87% occurring only once. The sequencing sample was made of peripheral blood from another person, used as feeder cells. The origin of the receptors is a human donor whose cells served as feeder cells for cultures in a pregnancy study.

The chain employs TRBV6-4 and TRBJ2-3; TRBD2 aligns across 13 bases. The CDR3 loop spans 15 amino acids. Germline values: CDR1 MRHNA, CDR2 SNTAGT. Unmatched junction bases numbered 1, after V lost 3 bases and J lost 4 bases. CDR3 sequence (DNA): TGTGCCAGCAGTGAACTAGCGGGGGGGCCAGATACGCAGTATTTT. Its translation is CASSELAGGPDTQYF.

V and J are TRBV19 and TRBJ1-4; perhaps TRBD1 as D (5 bases). This CDR3 spans 15 amino acids. V lost 1 base to trimming and J lost 8 bases, with 14 bases between them. CDR1 is LNHDA, CDR2 SQIVND, per germline (reference sequence). CDR3 protein: CASSIGTPNGEKLFF. CDR3 DNA: TGTGCCAGTAGTATAGGGACACCAAACGGCGAAAAACTGTTTTTT.